This T cell receptor beta chain was identified in a study of T cell responses to AZD1222 COVID-19 vaccine. Across the study: Samples with a second dose at about 4 or about 12 weeks were pooled together.

Worth noting for this clone: Its specificity is unknown.

The CDR3 totals 13 residues. The V and J ends lost 8 bases and 1 base, in that order; junction bases with no gene match: 4. Germline assignment: CDR1 WSHSY and CDR2 SAAADI. Notes on the study in general: CD4 TCRs associated with vaccination spanned spike, dominating at 160-218 and 743-854. Repertoires in all cases were sampled only once the peak T cell response had passed.

The protocol was immunoSEQ multiplex PCR, while the TCRdb copy is restricted to in-frame clones and leaves out a portion. The sample records roughly 76,000 clones, about 88% being singletons. Sequencing was performed on peripheral blood, taken on day 0 of AZD1222 vaccination. The receptor was isolated from an adult in good health. V and J are TRBV10-2 and TRBJ1-1; 7 bases are shared with TRBD1. The CDR3: CASRGGPNTEAFF. In DNA, the CDR3 is TGCGCCAGCCGAGGGGGCCCGAACACTGAAGCTTTCTTT.